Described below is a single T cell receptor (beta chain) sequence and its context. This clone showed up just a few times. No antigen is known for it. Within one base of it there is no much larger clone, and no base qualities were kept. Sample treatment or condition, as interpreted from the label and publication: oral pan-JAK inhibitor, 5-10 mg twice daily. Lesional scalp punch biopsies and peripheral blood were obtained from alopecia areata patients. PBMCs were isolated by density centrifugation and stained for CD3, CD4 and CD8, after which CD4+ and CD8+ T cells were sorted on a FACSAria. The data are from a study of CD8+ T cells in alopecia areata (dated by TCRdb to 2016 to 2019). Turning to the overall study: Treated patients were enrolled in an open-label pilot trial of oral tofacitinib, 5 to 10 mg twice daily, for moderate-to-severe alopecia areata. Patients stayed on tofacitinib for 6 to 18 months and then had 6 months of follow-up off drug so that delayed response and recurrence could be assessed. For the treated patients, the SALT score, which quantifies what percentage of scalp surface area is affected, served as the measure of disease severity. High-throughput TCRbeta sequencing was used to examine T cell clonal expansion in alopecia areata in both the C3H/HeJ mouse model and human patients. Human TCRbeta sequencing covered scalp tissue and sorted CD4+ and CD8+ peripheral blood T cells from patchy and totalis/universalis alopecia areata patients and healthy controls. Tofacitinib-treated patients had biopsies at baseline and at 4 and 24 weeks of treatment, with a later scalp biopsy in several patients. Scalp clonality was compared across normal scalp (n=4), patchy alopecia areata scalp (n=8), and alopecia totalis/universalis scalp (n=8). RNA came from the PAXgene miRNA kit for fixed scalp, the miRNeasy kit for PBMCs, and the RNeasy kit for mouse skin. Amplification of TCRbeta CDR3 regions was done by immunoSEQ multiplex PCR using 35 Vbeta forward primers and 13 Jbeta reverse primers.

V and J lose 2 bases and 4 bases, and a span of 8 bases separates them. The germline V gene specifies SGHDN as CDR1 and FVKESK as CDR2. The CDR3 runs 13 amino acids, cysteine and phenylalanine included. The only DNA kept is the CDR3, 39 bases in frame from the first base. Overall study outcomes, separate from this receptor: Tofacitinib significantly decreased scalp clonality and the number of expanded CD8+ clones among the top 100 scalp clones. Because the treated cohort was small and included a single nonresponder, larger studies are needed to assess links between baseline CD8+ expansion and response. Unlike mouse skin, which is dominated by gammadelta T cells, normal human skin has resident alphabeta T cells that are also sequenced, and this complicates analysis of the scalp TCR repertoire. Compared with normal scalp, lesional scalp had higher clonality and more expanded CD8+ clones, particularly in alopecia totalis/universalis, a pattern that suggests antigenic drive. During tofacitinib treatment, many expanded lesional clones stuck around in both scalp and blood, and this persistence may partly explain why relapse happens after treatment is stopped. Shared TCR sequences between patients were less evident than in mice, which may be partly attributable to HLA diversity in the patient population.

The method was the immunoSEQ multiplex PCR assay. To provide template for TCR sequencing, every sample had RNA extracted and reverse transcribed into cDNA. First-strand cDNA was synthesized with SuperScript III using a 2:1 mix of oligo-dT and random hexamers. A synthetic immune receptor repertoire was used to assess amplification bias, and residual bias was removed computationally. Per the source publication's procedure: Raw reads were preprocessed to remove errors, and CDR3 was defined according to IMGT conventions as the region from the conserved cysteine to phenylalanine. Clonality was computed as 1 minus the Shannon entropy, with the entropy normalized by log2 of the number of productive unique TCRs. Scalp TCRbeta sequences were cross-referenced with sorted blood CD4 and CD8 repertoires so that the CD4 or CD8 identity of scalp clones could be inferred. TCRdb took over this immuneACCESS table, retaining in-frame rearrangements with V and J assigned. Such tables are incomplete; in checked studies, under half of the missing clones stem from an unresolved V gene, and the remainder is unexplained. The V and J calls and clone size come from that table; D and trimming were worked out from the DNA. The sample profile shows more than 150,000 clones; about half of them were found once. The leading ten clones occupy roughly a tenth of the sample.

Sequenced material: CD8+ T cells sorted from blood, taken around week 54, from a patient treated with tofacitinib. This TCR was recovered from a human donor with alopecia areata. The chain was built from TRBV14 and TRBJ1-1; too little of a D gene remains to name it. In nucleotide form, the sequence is TGTGCCAGCAGCCAAAGGTCTAGCACTGAAGCTTTCTTT. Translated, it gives CASSQRSSTEAFF. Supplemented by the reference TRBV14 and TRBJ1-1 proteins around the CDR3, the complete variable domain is EAGVTQFPSHSVIEKGQTVTLRCDPISGHDNLYWYRRVMGKEIKFLLHFVKESKQDESGMPNNRFLAERTGGTYSTLKVQPAELEDSGVYFCASSQRSSTEAFFGQGTRLTVV.